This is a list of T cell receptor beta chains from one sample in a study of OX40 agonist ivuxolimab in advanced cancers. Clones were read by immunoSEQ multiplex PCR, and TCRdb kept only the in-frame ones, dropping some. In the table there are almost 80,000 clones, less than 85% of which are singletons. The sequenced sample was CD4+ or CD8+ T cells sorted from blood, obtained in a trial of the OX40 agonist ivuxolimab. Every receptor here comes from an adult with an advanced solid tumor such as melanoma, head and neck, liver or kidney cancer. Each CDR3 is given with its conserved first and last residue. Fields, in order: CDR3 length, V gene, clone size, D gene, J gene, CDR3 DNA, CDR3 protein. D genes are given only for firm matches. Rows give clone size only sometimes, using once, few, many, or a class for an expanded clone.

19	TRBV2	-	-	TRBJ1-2	TGTGCCAGCAGTGAAAGGATAGTTGGCACCCCTCGGCCTAACGCTGGCTACACCTTC	CASSERIVGTPRPNAGYTF
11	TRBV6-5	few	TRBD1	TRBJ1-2	TGTGCCAGCAGTGCAGGGGGTGGCTACACCTTC	CASSAGGGYTF
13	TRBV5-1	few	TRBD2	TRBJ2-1	TGCGCCAGCAGCTACGCGGGGGAGTCTGAGCAGTTCTTC	CASSYAGESEQFF
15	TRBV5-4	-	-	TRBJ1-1	TGTGCCAGCAGCTTGCGGCAGGGGCAGAGCACTGAAGCTTTCTTT	CASSLRQGQSTEAFF
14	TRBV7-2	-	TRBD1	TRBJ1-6	TGTGCCAGCAGCTTCTACAGGGGGCGATCACCCCTCCACTTT	CASSFYRGRSPLHF
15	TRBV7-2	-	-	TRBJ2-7	TGTGCCAGCAGCTTTGACGGGACTCCCTTTTACGAGCAGTACTTC	CASSFDGTPFYEQYF
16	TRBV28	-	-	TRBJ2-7	TGTGCCAGCAGTTTTTCCTTAGCGCTACTTACCTACGAGCAGTACTTC	CASSFSLALLTYEQYF
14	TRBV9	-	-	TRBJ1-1	TGTGCCAGCAGCGTAGGACACATGAACACTGAAGCTTTCTTT	CASSVGHMNTEAFF
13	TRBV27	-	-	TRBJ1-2	TGTGCCAGCAGTTTGGGCAGTACCTATGGCTACACCTTC	CASSLGSTYGYTF
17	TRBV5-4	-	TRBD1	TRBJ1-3	TGTGCCAGCAGCTTCTATACCGGGACAGGGGCTGGAAACACCATATATTTT	CASSFYTGTGAGNTIYF
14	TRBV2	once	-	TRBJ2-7	TGTGCCAGCAGTGATGGAGGGCTCCTCTACGAGCAGTACTTC	CASSDGGLLYEQYF
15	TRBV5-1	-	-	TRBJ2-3	TGCGCCAGCAGCCAAGGGTGGGTGGGCACAGATACGCAGTATTTT	CASSQGWVGTDTQYF
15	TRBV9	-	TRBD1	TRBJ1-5	TGTGCCAGCACACAGGGGGCGTTGCGGGGTCAGCCCCAGCATTTT	CASTQGALRGQPQHF
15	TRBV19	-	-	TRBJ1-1	TGTGCCAGTAGTATTTCGGCGGGCCTGAACACTGAAGCTTTCTTT	CASSISAGLNTEAFF
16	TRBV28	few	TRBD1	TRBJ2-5	TGTGCCAGCAGTCCTCCGGGACAGGGGGCGCGGGAGACCCAGTACTTC	CASSPPGQGARETQYF
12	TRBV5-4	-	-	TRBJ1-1	TGTGCCAGCAGCTCCCGGCCCACTGAAGCTTTCTTT	CASSSRPTEAFF
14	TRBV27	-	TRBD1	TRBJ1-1	TGTGCCAGCAGTCCACAGGGGCCGAACACTGAAGCTTTCTTT	CASSPQGPNTEAFF
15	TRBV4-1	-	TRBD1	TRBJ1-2	TGCGCCAGCAGCCAAGATGGCAGGGGGCTAGTTGGCTACACCTTC	CASSQDGRGLVGYTF
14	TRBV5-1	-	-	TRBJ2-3	TGCGCCAGCAGCTCGGACATCTTCACAGATACGCAGTATTTT	CASSSDIFTDTQYF
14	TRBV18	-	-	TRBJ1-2	TGTGCCAGCTCACCAGGGACCGGGGACTATGGCTACACCTTC	CASSPGTGDYGYTF
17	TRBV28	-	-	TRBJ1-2	TGTGCCAGCAGTTCCCCCTTGGGGGGGGCCCAGGGCTATGGCTACACCTTC	CASSSPLGGAQGYGYTF
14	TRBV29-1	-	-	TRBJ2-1	TGCAGCGTTGAGTTGGGGGGAGGTTACAATGAGCAGTTCTTC	CSVELGGGYNEQFF
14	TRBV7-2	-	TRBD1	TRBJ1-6	TGTGCCAGCAGCACCCGAACAGGGGATTCACCCCTCCACTTT	CASSTRTGDSPLHF
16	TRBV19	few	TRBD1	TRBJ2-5	TGTGCCAGTAGAGGGTCCCGGACAGGCGATTTGAGTCCCCAGTACTTC	CASRGSRTGDLSPQYF
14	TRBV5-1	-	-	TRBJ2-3	TGCGCCAGCAGCCCCTTACAGGGAAAAGATACGCAGTATTTT	CASSPLQGKDTQYF
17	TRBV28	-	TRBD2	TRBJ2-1	TGTGCCAGCAGCCCTGGCCCGTCCGGGACTAGGGACAATGAGCAGTTCTTC	CASSPGPSGTRDNEQFF
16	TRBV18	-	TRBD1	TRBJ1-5	TGTGCCAGCTCACCCCCCGGACAGGGGGGCAATCAGCCCCAGCATTTT	CASSPPGQGGNQPQHF
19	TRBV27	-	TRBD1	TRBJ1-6	TGTGCCAGCAGTGCCCGGACAGGGGGCAGAGGTCCCTATAATTCACCCCTCCACTTT	CASSARTGGRGPYNSPLHF
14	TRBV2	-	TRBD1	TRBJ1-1	TGTGCCAGCAATGCGGGACAGGGGGTGTCTGAAGCTTTCTTT	CASNAGQGVSEAFF
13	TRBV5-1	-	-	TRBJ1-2	TGCGCCAGCAGCTTGGCCGTTATGGATGGCTACACCTTC	CASSLAVMDGYTF
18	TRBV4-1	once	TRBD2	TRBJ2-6	TGCGCCAGCAGCCAAGACACTAGCGGGGCCTCTGGGGCCAACGTCCTGACTTTC	CASSQDTSGASGANVLTF
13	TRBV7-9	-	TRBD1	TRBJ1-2	TGTGCCAGCAGCCCTACAGGGGGCACAGGCTACACCTTC	CASSPTGGTGYTF
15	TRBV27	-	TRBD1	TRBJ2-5	TGTGCCAGCTCAGGAAACAGGGGGTTTGCCGAGACCCAGTACTTC	CASSGNRGFAETQYF
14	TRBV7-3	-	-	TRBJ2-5	TGTGCCAGCAGTCAAACAGGGCCGCAAGAGACCCAGTACTTC	CASSQTGPQETQYF
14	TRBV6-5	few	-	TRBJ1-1	TGTGCCAGCAAACCGGGACCGCAGAACACTGAAGCTTTCTTT	CASKPGPQNTEAFF
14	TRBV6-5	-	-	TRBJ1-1	TGTGCCAGCACCTCAAGGGGTGGAAACACTGAAGCTTTCTTT	CASTSRGGNTEAFF
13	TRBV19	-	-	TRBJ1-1	TGTGCCAGTAGTATTCTGTGGAGGCCTGAAGCTTTCTTT	CASSILWRPEAFF
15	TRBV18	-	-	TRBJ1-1	TGTGCCAGCTCACCACCGGCCGGGACCGACACTGAAGCTTTCTTT	CASSPPAGTDTEAFF
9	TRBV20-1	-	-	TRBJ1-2	TGCAGTGCTAGCTATGGCTACACCTTC	CSASYGYTF
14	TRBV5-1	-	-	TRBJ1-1	TGCGCCAGCAGCTTCTATACCTCTTGGGGCGAAGCTTTCTTT	CASSFYTSWGEAFF
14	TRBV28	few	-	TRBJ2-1	TGTGCCAGCAGTTTGCCGCGACCTGAGAATGAGCAGTTCTTC	CASSLPRPENEQFF
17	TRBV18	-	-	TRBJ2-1	TGTGCCAGCTCACCACAAAGTGGTCTTAGCTCCTACAATGAGCAGTTCTTC	CASSPQSGLSSYNEQFF
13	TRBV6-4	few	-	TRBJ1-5	TGTGCCAGCAGTTATCAAACGGGCCAGCCCCAGCATTTT	CASSYQTGQPQHF
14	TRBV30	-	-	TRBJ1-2	TGTGCCTGGAGCCCCATAGGGGGGATCTATGGCTACACCTTC	CAWSPIGGIYGYTF
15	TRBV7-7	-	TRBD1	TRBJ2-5	TGTGCCAGCAGCGCAACAGGGGGCGGGGGAGAGACCCAGTACTTC	CASSATGGGGETQYF
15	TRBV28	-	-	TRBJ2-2	TGTGCCAGCAGTTTATTGGGAGAGAGCACCGGGGAGCTGTTTTTT	CASSLLGESTGELFF
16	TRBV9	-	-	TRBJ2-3	TGTGCCAGCAGCGGACCTTCTAGCAGTAGCACAGATACGCAGTATTTT	CASSGPSSSSTDTQYF